The 30 T cell receptor beta chains below all came from one sample that was sequenced in a study of response to subunit inactivated influenza vaccine. TCRdb re-derived calls from the RT-PCR reads in MiXCR, one entry per CDR3 protein. The sample consists of approximately 230,000 distinct CDR3 sequences, over 9% of them appearing once. Sample: non-naive T cells sorted from PBMCs, taken around two weeks before vaccination. These receptor sequences come from a man between 45 and 60 years old who received an inactivated influenza vaccine.

This clonotype was seen more than once but under ten times. V is TRBV20-1 and J is TRBJ1-2; TRBD1 might be the D (5 bases). Trimming pared 6 bases from V and 5 bases from J, leaving 16 bases between. Germline V gene lookup returns CDR1 DFQATT and CDR2 SNEGSKA (reference sequence). The CDR3 totals 13 residues. CDR3 in amino acids: CSAIDSGGYGYTF. The CDR3 region has the DNA TGCAGTGCAATAGACTCGGGGGGATATGGCTACACCTTC.

The table lists this clonotype with many counts. This chain joins TRBV29-1 and TRBJ2-5, with D possibly matching TRBD2 (6 bases). The germline CDR1 and CDR2 sequences are SQVTM and ANQGSEA. V gave up 4 bases and J gave up 0 bases, with 12 bases separating them. The CDR3 is made up of 14 amino acids. The CDR3 protein is CSVVYGGYQETQYF. The CDR3 DNA sequence: TGCAGCGTTGTTTATGGGGGGTACCAAGAGACCCAGTACTTC.

This clonotype has a count of ten or more. The chain combines TRBV24-1 with TRBJ2-7; weak D call: TRBD1 (6 bases). The CDR3 runs 13 residues. V lost 5 bases and J 1 base, leaving 8 bases between the germline ends. Germline-derived CDR1 and CDR2 are KGHDR and SFDVKD. In DNA form, the CDR3 reads TGTGCCACCAGTGGCACAGGGTCCTACGAGCAGTACTTC. This sequence encodes CATSGTGSYEQYF.

The chain carries TRBV5-6 and TRBJ2-3; TRBD2 is a possible D gene (6 bases). V lost 4 bases and J 5 bases, leaving 14 bases between the germline ends. Per germline, CDR1 SGHDT and CDR2 YYEEEE. CDR3 size: 14 residues. The CDR3 loop is CASSQLASGDTQYF. CDR3 DNA: TGTGCCAGCAGCCAGCTAGCGTCGGGAGATACGCAGTATTTT.

The J gene is TRBJ1-1, the V gene TRBV9; perhaps TRBD1 as D (5 bases). CDR3 length: 12 residues. Germline V gives CDR1 SGDLS, CDR2 YYNGEE. Trimming took 4 bases from V and 4 from J, leaving 8 bases between them. CDR3 sequence: CASSRDGTEAFF. The CDR3 DNA follows: TGTGCCAGCAGCCGGGACGGCACTGAAGCTTTCTTT.

This clonotype was observed at least ten times. The chain uses TRBV10-3 and TRBJ2-1, with 7 positions matching TRBD1. Germline trimming cut 9 bases from V and 8 bases from J; bases unmatched to any gene: 13. Germline CDR1 and CDR2: ENHRY and SYGVKD. The CDR3 consists of 14 residues. The CDR3 is CAIGVGRGTDEQFF. The DNA for the CDR3 is TGTGCCATTGGGGTGGGCAGGGGGACCGATGAGCAGTTCTTC.

This chain uses TRBV9 with TRBJ2-5; D tentatively fits TRBD1 or TRBD2 (6 bases each). The CDR3 consists of 14 residues. Trimming cost V 3 bases and J 4 bases, with 13 bases left between them. From germline, CDR1 is SGDLS and CDR2 YYNGEE. CDR3 region: CASSAYGGSETQYF. CDR3 DNA: TGTGCCAGCAGCGCTTACGGGGGCTCAGAGACCCAGTACTTC.

This CDR3 reads CASSPMRQGLGETQYF. The CDR3 DNA is TGTGCCAGCTCACCAATGAGACAGGGGTTAGGAGAGACCCAGTACTTC. The rearrangement links TRBV18 to TRBJ2-5; 8 bases fit TRBD1. CDR1 KGHSH and CDR2 LQKENI come from the germline V gene. The CDR3 loop spans 16 amino acids. The junction had 9 bases not matched to a gene; V was cut back by 2 bases and J by 4 bases. The full variable domain, completed using reference TRBV18 and TRBJ2-5, is NAGVMQNPRHLVRRRGQEARLRCSPMKGHSHVYWYRQLPEEGLKFMVYLQKENIIDESGMPKERFSAEFPKEGPSILRIQQVVRGDSAAYFCASSPMRQGLGETQYFGPGTRLLVL.

This CDR3 is CASSSPSGGGVQETQYF. The DNA of the CDR3 is TGTGCCAGCAGCTCTCCATCGGGCGGGGGGGTCCAAGAGACCCAGTACTTC. This chain connects TRBV7-9 to TRBJ2-5, with 9 bases identical to TRBD2. Trimming cost V 4 bases and J 1 base; bases outside gene matches: 10. The CDR3 sequence is 17 residues long. Germline CDR1 SEHNR, CDR2 FQNEAQ (reference sequence).

This clonotype occurred many times. This chain uses TRBV15 with TRBJ1-2; TRBD1 might be the D (5 bases). The length of the CDR3 is 16 residues. The germline V and J ends were trimmed by 0 bases and 2 bases, with 13 bases remaining between them. Germline loops: CDR1 LNHNV, CDR2 YYDKDF (reference sequence). As DNA, the CDR3 is TGTGCCACCAGCAGAGATAGGGGCAGTTCCAACTATGGCTACACCTTC. It translates to CATSRDRGSSNYGYTF.

This clonotype occurred a few times. The chain combines TRBV3-1 with TRBJ2-2; 8 bases align to TRBD2. V lost 1 base to trimming and J lost 1 base; unmatched junction nucleotides: 2. Germline values: CDR1 LGHDT, CDR2 YNNKEL (reference sequence). This CDR3 comprises 16 residues. The CDR3 region has the DNA TGTGCCAGCAGCCAAGTAGCGGGACTGAACACCGGGGAGCTGTTTTTT. This gives the protein CASSQVAGLNTGELFF.

This clonotype occurred a few times. The chain couples TRBV7-9 to TRBJ1-4, with D unclear. The CDR3 consists of 12 residues. The V end was cut by 0 bases, the J end by 11 bases, with 7 bases between. Germline V lookup: CDR1 SEHNR, CDR2 FQNEAQ (reference sequence). CDR3 nucleotides: TGTGCCAGCAGCTTAGCGTCGGATAAACTGTTTTTT. This codes for CASSLASDKLFF.

This clonotype was detected only a few times. This rearrangement joins TRBV5-1 to TRBJ2-5, with no clear D. Germline CDR1 SGHRS, CDR2 YFSETQ. The length of the CDR3 is 13 residues. V was clipped by 0 bases and J by 5 bases, with 8 bases between them. CDR3 sequence (DNA): TGCGCCAGCAGCTTGGCAGCCAGCGAGACCCAGTACTTC. Residues: CASSLAASETQYF.

A few counts support this clonotype. CDR3 protein: CASSYAGQGKAFF. The CDR3 nucleotides are TGTGCCAGCAGTTACGCGGGACAGGGTAAAGCTTTCTTT. The chain is built from TRBV6-2 or TRBV6-3 and TRBJ1-1; 9 nucleotides match TRBD1. V was clipped by 2 bases and J by 9 bases; unmatched bases: 4. Germline CDR1 MNHEY, CDR2 SVGEGT. The CDR3 is made up of 13 amino acids.

The chain is built from TRBV6-2 or TRBV6-3 and TRBJ2-1, with unresolved D. In germline, CDR1 is MNHEY, CDR2 SVGEGT. The CDR3 contains 17 residues. V lost 4 bases to trimming and J lost 4 bases, with 20 bases between them. The CDR3 is CASSSSPPAALYNEQFF. The DNA of the CDR3 is TGTGCCAGCAGTTCCTCTCCCCCGGCGGCCTTGTACAATGAGCAGTTCTTC.

This clonotype came up many times. The chain recombines TRBV28 with TRBJ2-2, with D possibly TRBD2 on 5 matching bases. Trimming took off 7 bases at V and 1 base at J, with 13 bases between the two ends. The CDR3 length is 15 residues. Germline CDR1 and CDR2: MDHEN and SYDVKM. CDR3 region: CASTGASRNTGELFF. DNA for the CDR3: TGTGCCAGCACGGGTGCTAGCCGGAACACCGGGGAGCTGTTTTTT.

CDR3 bases: TGTGCCAGCAGCTTAGATTTGGGACTAGCGGGAGATACGCAGTATTTT. Translated, it gives CASSLDLGLAGDTQYF. The chain links TRBV7-2 to TRBJ2-3; 12 positions match TRBD2. Germline V lookup: CDR1 SGHTA, CDR2 FQGNSA. The V and J ends lost 1 base and 5 bases, in that order; junction bases with no gene match: 4. This CDR3 has 16 amino acids.

The rearrangement uses TRBV6-2 or TRBV6-3 and TRBJ1-5; 11 bases are a match to TRBD1. J was trimmed by 5 bases and V by 4 bases; bases with no gene match: 4. The CDR3 loop spans 15 amino acids. The germline V gene has CDR1 MNHEY and CDR2 SVGEGT. The CDR3 DNA reads as TGTGCCAGCAGTTTCGGGACAGGGGGTCATCAGCCCCAGCATTTT. Translation gives CASSFGTGGHQPQHF.

This clonotype was recorded at least ten times. The rearrangement uses TRBV7-6 and TRBJ2-5; the D is unclear. CDR3 size: 13 residues. From germline, CDR1 is SGHVS and CDR2 FNYEAQ. The V and J ends lost 2 bases and 4 bases respectively, with 8 bases between them. The CDR3 region is CASSLNVGETQYF. CDR3 coding DNA: TGTGCCAGCAGCTTAAATGTGGGAGAGACCCAGTACTTC.

This clonotype was seen many times. The rearrangement uses TRBV12-3 or TRBV12-4 and TRBJ2-5; TRBD1 might be the D (5 bases). The ends were cut back, 2 bases at V and 5 bases at J, with 9 bases in the middle. The CDR3 runs to 13 residues. DNA for the CDR3: TGTGCCAGCAGTTTAAGGCAGGGTGAGACCCAGTACTTC. As protein: CASSLRQGETQYF.

V gene TRBV6-2 or TRBV6-3 combines with J gene TRBJ2-1; 9 nucleotides agree with TRBD1. The CDR3 consists of 17 residues. Germline CDR1 MNHEY, CDR2 SVGEGT. V was clipped by 0 bases and J by 2 bases; unmatched bases: 5. This CDR3 is CASSYSIRTGAYNEQFF. The CDR3, as DNA: TGTGCCAGCAGTTACTCGATTCGGACAGGGGCCTACAATGAGCAGTTCTTC.

This clonotype showed up many times. The gene calls are TRBV18 and TRBJ2-1; 7 bases are a match to TRBD2. Germline loops: CDR1 KGHSH, CDR2 LQKENI. Trimming removed 6 bases from V and 8 bases from J; junction bases left unmatched: 7. The CDR3 consists of 13 residues. The CDR3 sequence: CASSPASGDEQFF. CDR3 sequence (DNA): TGTGCCAGCTCCCCCGCTAGCGGCGATGAGCAGTTCTTC.

This clonotype was seen a handful of times. V gene TRBV29-1 combines with J gene TRBJ2-1; 7 bases are a match to TRBD1. V lost 3 bases, J lost 2 bases, and 7 bases stayed unmatched. The CDR3 is made up of 15 amino acids. Germline-derived CDR1 and CDR2 are SQVTM and ANQGSEA. CDR3 bases: TGCAGCGTTGACCCTAGACAGGGCCCCTACAATGAGCAGTTCTTC. Protein sequence: CSVDPRQGPYNEQFF.

The rearrangement uses TRBV7-9 and TRBJ1-2; 9 positions agree with TRBD1. There are 15 residues in the CDR3. CDR1 and CDR2 (germline): SEHNR, FQNEAQ (reference sequence). Trimming took 5 bases from V and 7 from J; bases not matched to a gene: 11. For the CDR3, the DNA is TGTGCCAGCAGCCCAAGGACAGGGGCCAGTGGTGGCTACACCTTC. This gives the protein CASSPRTGASGGYTF. Full variable domain (missing parts from reference TRBV7-9 and TRBJ1-2): DTGVSQNPRHKITKRGQNVTFRCDPISEHNRLYWYRQTLGQGPEFLTYFQNEAQLEKSRLLSDRFSAERPKGSFSTLEIQRTEQGDSAMYLCASSPRTGASGGYTFGSGTRLTVV.

At least ten counts were recorded for this clonotype. This chain connects TRBV6-1 to TRBJ2-1; 10 bases agree with TRBD1. This CDR3 has 14 amino acids. J lost 6 bases, V lost 8 bases, and 7 bases had no gene match. Germline lookup yields CDR1 MNHNS and CDR2 SASEGT. In DNA form, the CDR3 reads TGTGCCAGCTCCTGGGACAGGGGCTCCAATGAGCAGTTCTTC. It yields the protein CASSWDRGSNEQFF.

This clonotype has just a few counts. The V call is TRBV7-2, the J call TRBJ2-1; perhaps TRBD2 as D (7 bases). The CDR3 is 15 residues long. Trimming stripped 5 bases from V and 9 bases from J, with 20 bases between. Looked up from germline, CDR1 is SGHTA and CDR2 is FQGNSA. The DNA of the CDR3 is TGTGCCAGCAGCCTAAAAGGACTAGGGGGGGGTGAGCAGTTCTTC. It encodes CASSLKGLGGGEQFF.

This rearrangement joins TRBV12-3 or TRBV12-4 to TRBJ1-2, with D perhaps TRBD1 (5 bases). This CDR3 region has 13 residues. V dropped 3 bases and J dropped 4 bases, with 9 bases sitting between them. The CDR3 DNA sequence: TGTGCCAGCAGTTTGGACCAGGGCTATGGCTACACCTTC. Protein: CASSLDQGYGYTF.

This sequence joins TRBV19 and TRBJ2-5; 9 bases fit TRBD2. The CDR3 is 15 amino acids. V lost 6 bases and J lost 5; bases outside the gene matches: 10. Germline lookup yields CDR1 LNHDA and CDR2 SQIVND (reference sequence). The CDR3 protein is CASRRLADLRETQYF. The CDR3 DNA reads as TGTGCCAGTAGGCGACTAGCGGACCTTAGGGAGACCCAGTACTTC.

The V call is TRBV27, the J call TRBJ2-1; TRBD2 matches at 7 bases. V lost 5 bases to trimming and J lost 0 bases; unmatched junction nucleotides: 7. Per the germline V gene, CDR1 is MNHEY and CDR2 is SMNVEV (reference sequence). This CDR3 is built from 16 residues. Written as DNA, the CDR3 is TGTGCCAGCAGTACCGGACTAGTGAGCTCCTACAATGAGCAGTTCTTC. This codes for CASSTGLVSSYNEQFF.

This chain uses TRBV5-4 with TRBJ1-1; 7 positions match TRBD1. V shed 4 bases, J shed 1 base, and the junction held 7 bases outside the gene matches. The CDR3 spans 15 residues. The V gene's germline CDR1 is SGHNT and CDR2 YYREEE (reference sequence). The CDR3 region has the DNA TGTGCCAGCAGCGGTACGACAGGGCCGAACACTGAAGCTTTCTTT. This sequence encodes CASSGTTGPNTEAFF.